Here is one TCR beta chain with its context. It lacks a known antigen. Base qualities are missing; no much larger clone stands one base away. Amplification of TCR beta CDR3 regions was carried out from RNA transcripts. The TCR CDR3 was subjected to a first round of RT-PCR using the HTBI primer set and the Qiagen OneStep RT-PCR kit. Libraries were constructed in a second round of multiplex PCR, after which size selection and purification were performed. The libraries were sequenced on an Illumina HiSeq2000 using paired-end 100 bp reads. The study's processing was this. SOAPnuke was used to process the raw data, with reads discarded if the reads contained adapters or uncalled bases, had a mean Phred below 15, or lacked an exact constant-primer or identifier match. High-quality paired reads were merged with COPE v1.2.5, and unique nucleotide sequences were defined as clonotypes. MiTCR v1.1 was used to align the clonotypes against IMGT TRBV, TRBD and TRBJ reference segments. Only V-J combinations with frequency above 0.0001, covering about 99% of repertoires, were analysed. The TCS score was defined as the ratio of F50 (clonal expansion) to E x V (chaos), calculated using BLOSUM62-based TCRdist between CDR3 peptides within each V-J. Welch's t-statistics and random forest reduced roughly 500 V-J features to 10 to 15, which were used in a naive Bayes classifier (R e1071). The public reads were run again by TCRdb, first through fastp at Q25 and then through MiXCR, and only productive beta chains were kept. Each entry merges the rows of one CDR3 protein and shows their most common DNA and genes. These V and J calls derive from TCRdb rather than the authors' analysis. This sample has roughly 600,000 distinct CDR3 sequences in its table, and about 14% of those were observed once. The ten largest clones represent about an eighth of the sample.

V is cut by 5 bases and J by 0 bases, and the space between the germline ends is 8 bases. From its cysteine to its phenylalanine, the CDR3 spans 13 amino acids. The entry retains the CDR3 DNA only, 39 bases that are in frame from base 1. Via the germline V gene (reference sequence), CDR1 is DFQATT and CDR2 SNEGSKA. These data come from a study of T cells in Graves' hyperthyroidism and ophthalmopathy (dated by TCRdb to the late 2010s). About the full investigation: Peripheral blood was sampled at the time of initial diagnosis, prior to any treatment. To identify distinguishing TCR V-J signatures, a discovery cohort of some 100 patients was used, comprising some 43 with Graves' ophthalmopathy and 57 with stable Graves' hyperthyroidism. An independent validation cohort of around 19 hyperthyroidism patients and some 15 patients who later progressed to ophthalmopathy tested prospective prediction of ophthalmopathy. The approximately 98 discovery patients were randomly divided into training and test sets at a 7:3 ratio. Thyroid tissue and blood T-cell repertoires from six Graves' hyperthyroidism patients were also compared in the study. Once sampling was done, hyperthyroidism patients were given methimazole at a starting dose of 30 mg daily, whereas ophthalmopathy patients were given high-dose intravenous methylprednisolone. The paper describes TCR Vbeta CDR3 sequencing of roughly 130 peripheral blood samples, made up of some 42 ophthalmopathy patients, more than 70 hyperthyroidism patients and about 17 progressor patients. Study-wide findings and limitations: A model built on a 13 V-J signature distinguished ophthalmopathy from stable hyperthyroidism, reaching approximately 89% sensitivity and 81.08% specificity in cross-validation and 80%/75% in testing. In validation, the model predicted progression to ophthalmopathy with around 71% sensitivity and approximately 78% specificity, a median of approximately 6.5 months before onset. Blood samples also contained most of the expanded thyroid clonotypes (frequency above 0.001), which suggests that blood repertoires may reflect thyroid immune responses. Sample size was not statistically predetermined, and blinding of investigators to group allocation was not performed.

Moderately to severely active disease, a Clinical Activity Score of at least 3, a NOSPECS grade of at least 4, and a duration under 3 months were present in ophthalmopathy patients. The study excluded patients with uncontrolled infections, other autoimmune diseases, pregnancy or lactation. Diagnoses were based on clinical symptoms, serum thyroxine and TRAb, thyroid ultrasound and orbital computed tomography. PBMCs were isolated from 7.5 to 10 ml of fresh peripheral blood by Ficoll-Paque density gradient centrifugation. Total RNA was extracted using Trizol reagent, and RNA quality was assessed on an Agilent 2100 Bioanalyzer.

The sequence was collected from a woman aged 45-65 years with Graves' ophthalmopathy. Material for sequencing was blood. Recombination joined TRBV20-1 with TRBJ1-3, with the D gene not confidently named. Read as DNA, the sequence is TGCAGTGCTGCCCGGAACTCTGGAAACACCATATATTTT. It codes for CSAARNSGNTIYF.